Shown below are 28 T cell receptor beta chains from a single sample sequenced in a study of OX40 agonist ivuxolimab in advanced cancers. The repertoire was sequenced with immunoSEQ multiplex PCR; TCRdb's copy has only in-frame clones and lacks some. The top ten hold 2% to 3% of the sample, which has under 100,000 clones, about 91% seen once. This specimen consisted of CD4+ or CD8+ T cells sorted from blood, obtained in a trial of the OX40 agonist ivuxolimab. The origin of the receptors is an adult with an advanced solid tumor such as melanoma, head and neck, liver or kidney cancer.

This chain joins TRBV28 and TRBJ2-1; 8 positions agree with TRBD2. Germline loops: CDR1 MDHEN, CDR2 SYDVKM. Unmatched junction bases numbered 9, after V lost 6 bases and J lost 2 bases. This CDR3 comprises 16 residues. CDR3 loop: CASSSGASGPYNEQFF. For the CDR3, the DNA is TGTGCCAGCAGCTCCGGGGCTAGCGGGCCCTACAATGAGCAGTTCTTC. Variable domain in full (rest from reference TRBV28 and TRBJ2-1): DVKVTQSSRYLVKRTGEKVFLECVQDMDHENMFWYRQDPGLGLRLIYFSYDVKMKEKGDIPEGYSVSREKKERFSLILESASTNQTSMYLCASSSGASGPYNEQFFGPGTRLTVL.

This chain links TRBV14 with TRBJ2-3, with TRBD2 matching 7 bases. J was trimmed by 4 bases and V by 4 bases; bases with no gene match: 8. Germline-derived CDR1 and CDR2 are SGHDN and FVKESK. CDR3 length equals 15 residues. This chain's CDR3 is CASSPPGGSADTQYF. The CDR3, as DNA: TGTGCCAGCAGCCCCCCGGGCGGGAGCGCAGATACGCAGTATTTT. Full variable domain (rest looked up from reference TRBV14 and TRBJ2-3): EAGVTQFPSHSVIEKGQTVTLRCDPISGHDNLYWYRRVMGKEIKFLLHFVKESKQDESGMPNNRFLAERTGGTYSTLKVQPAELEDSGVYFCASSPPGGSADTQYFGPGTRLTVL.

The rearrangement joins TRBV4-1 to TRBJ2-7; the match to TRBD1 covers 8 bases. The CDR3 consists of 15 residues. CDR1 and CDR2 from the germline V gene are MGHRA and YSYEKL. The junction had 4 bases not matched to a gene; V was cut back by 1 base and J by 2 bases. CDR3 region: CASSQVRTGTYEQYF. CDR3 sequence (DNA): TGCGCCAGCAGCCAAGTTCGGACAGGGACCTACGAGCAGTACTTC.

The gene calls are TRBV2 and TRBJ1-5, with D possibly TRBD1 on 5 matching bases. V dropped 4 bases and J dropped 5 bases, with 9 bases sitting between them. The CDR3 extends over 13 amino acids. The V gene's germline CDR1 is SNHLY and CDR2 FYNNEI. CDR3 coding DNA: TGTGCCAGCAGTGCGGGGGGATATCAGCCCCAGCATTTT. Translation: CASSAGGYQPQHF.

Concerning this clone: The identical CDR3 is also encoded by other nucleotide sequences in the sample. The V and J genes are TRBV28 and TRBJ2-5; the D is unclear. V gave up 6 bases and J gave up 1 base, with 0 bases separating them. The CDR3 has 10 amino acids. CDR1 is MDHEN and CDR2 is SYDVKM in the germline V gene. CDR3 residues: CASSQETQYF. The CDR3 DNA reads as TGTGCCAGCAGCCAAGAGACCCAGTACTTC.

On this clone itself: The germline gene is not matched at one end of the junction; a read error may be the cause. This sequence joins TRBV18 and TRBJ2-7; 8 bases agree with TRBD2. Per germline, CDR1 KGHSH and CDR2 LQKENI. The length of the CDR3 is 16 residues. In DNA form, the CDR3 reads TGTGCCAGCTCATCACCGGTCCGGGGGGGCCACTACGAGCAGTACTTC. As protein: CASSSPVRGGHYEQYF.

This clone was seen just once. The rearrangement joins TRBV30 to TRBJ2-1; TRBD1 is a possible D gene (7 bases). This CDR3 contains 16 residues. The germline gives CDR1 GTSNPN, CDR2 SVGIG (reference sequence). Between the trimmed V and J ends, which lost 2 bases and 1 base, there was a span of 15 bases. This chain's CDR3 is CAWSRGAGGSYNEQFF. The CDR3 nucleotides read TGTGCCTGGAGTAGGGGGGCAGGGGGTTCCTACAATGAGCAGTTCTTC.

This sequence joins TRBV7-9 and TRBJ2-1, with 7 bases that match TRBD2. The CDR3 has 15 residues. Germline V CDR1 and CDR2: SEHNR, FQNEAQ (reference sequence). J was trimmed by 7 bases and V by 5 bases; bases with no gene match: 11. The CDR3 sequence is CASSPTSAIRNEQFF. CDR3 bases: TGTGCCAGCAGCCCTACTAGCGCGATTAGGAATGAGCAGTTCTTC.

CDR3 in amino acids: CASSMVAGGTDTQYF. Here the CDR3 DNA reads TGTGCCAGTAGTATGGTAGCGGGGGGCACAGATACGCAGTATTTT. The chain joins TRBV19 to TRBJ2-3; TRBD2 agrees at 9 bases. The CDR3 has 15 amino acids. Looked up from germline, CDR1 is LNHDA and CDR2 is SQIVND (reference sequence). After removal of 3 bases from V and 1 base from J, the junction contained 2 bases not matched to a gene.

This rearrangement joins TRBV6-6 to TRBJ2-3, with D unresolved. CDR3 length: 14 residues. CDR1 and CDR2 (germline): MNHNY, SVGAGI (reference sequence). V lost 8 bases to trimming and J lost 5 bases, with 17 bases between them. DNA of the CDR3: TGTGCCAGCCTCTACCGGCGAGGTGTAGATACGCAGTATTTT. Translating gives CASLYRRGVDTQYF.

The gene calls are TRBV6-4 and TRBJ2-1; D assignment may be TRBD1 or TRBD2 (5 bases each). From germline, CDR1 is MRHNA and CDR2 SNTAGT. The CDR3 is 14 residues long. The V end lost 3 bases, the J end lost 7 bases, and 13 bases lay between the germline ends. CDR3 sequence (DNA): TGTGCCAGCAGTGAGTGGGACGGTGGGAATGAGCAGTTCTTC. Translating gives CASSEWDGGNEQFF.

The gene calls are TRBV29-1 and TRBJ2-3; D is undetermined. CDR1 and CDR2 from the germline V gene are SQVTM and ANQGSEA. V dropped 4 bases and J dropped 4 bases, with 12 bases sitting between them. The CDR3 extends over 13 amino acids. The CDR3 region has the DNA TGCAGCGTTGCAGCGTTTTCTGCAGATACGCAGTATTTT. It yields the protein CSVAAFSADTQYF.

The gene calls are TRBV11-2 and TRBJ1-2; a possible D gene is TRBD1 (5 bases). V was pared by 5 bases and J by 5 bases, with 15 bases between. Germline V gene lookup returns CDR1 SGHAT and CDR2 FQNNGV. The CDR3 is 14 residues long. CDR3: CASSPGGSNYGYTF. The CDR3 DNA reads TGTGCCAGCAGCCCCGGGGGGTCAAATTATGGCTACACCTTC.

This chain joins TRBV28 and TRBJ1-2, with 11 positions matching TRBD1. The CDR3 contains 14 residues. Losses at the gene ends were 8 bases for V and 7 bases for J; bases not matched to a gene: 9. The V gene's germline CDR1 is MDHEN and CDR2 SYDVKM. The CDR3: CASRTGGELAGYTF. The CDR3 nucleotides read TGTGCCAGCCGGACAGGGGGCGAACTCGCTGGCTACACCTTC.

J is TRBJ2-1 and V is TRBV9; 11 nucleotides align to TRBD2. Trimming took 0 bases from V and 7 from J; bases not matched to a gene: 6. CDR1 is SGDLS and CDR2 is YYNGEE in the germline V gene. The CDR3 runs to 16 residues. This CDR3 is CASSVGGLAGGNEQFF. The CDR3 DNA reads as TGTGCCAGCAGCGTAGGAGGGCTAGCGGGAGGTAATGAGCAGTTCTTC.

On this clone itself: The same CDR3 arises from other DNA sequences in this sample as well. The chain recombines TRBV5-1 with TRBJ2-2; TRBD1 agrees at 7 bases. The V and J ends lost 4 bases and 1 base, in that order; junction bases with no gene match: 4. CDR1 and CDR2 from the germline V gene are SGHRS and YFSETQ. The CDR3 has 15 residues. The DNA for the CDR3 is TGCGCCAGCAGCCTGGACAGGTTGAACACCGGGGAGCTGTTTTTT. This sequence encodes CASSLDRLNTGELFF.

The chain employs TRBV29-1 and TRBJ2-3, with 10 bases matching TRBD2. CDR1 is SQVTM and CDR2 is ANQGSEA in the germline V gene. With V trimmed by 7 bases and J by 2 bases, 6 bases remained unmatched. The CDR3 is made up of 14 amino acids. CDR3 bases: TGCAGCGCTGGACTAGCGGTCCTCACAGATACGCAGTATTTT. Its protein is CSAGLAVLTDTQYF.

The V and J genes are TRBV7-2 and TRBJ2-7; either TRBD1 or TRBD2 may supply D (5 bases each). CDR3 length: 14 amino acids. V shed 1 base and J shed 2 bases, with 9 bases lying between them. The germline V gene encodes CDR1 SGHTA and CDR2 FQGNSA. Here the CDR3 reads CASSLGGTAYEQYF. The CDR3 DNA reads as TGTGCCAGCAGCTTAGGGGGGACGGCCTACGAGCAGTACTTC.

This clone has just a few counts. This chain links TRBV19 with TRBJ2-6; a weak D match, TRBD1 (6 bases). The CDR3 length is 16 residues. V dropped 3 bases and J dropped 2 bases, with 11 bases sitting between them. In germline, CDR1 is LNHDA, CDR2 SQIVND (reference sequence). CDR3 protein: CASSMGAVAGANVLTF. CDR3 nucleotide sequence: TGTGCCAGTAGTATGGGGGCAGTTGCTGGGGCCAACGTCCTGACTTTC.

The V call is TRBV28, the J call TRBJ1-2; possible D gene TRBD1, 6 bases. The CDR3 runs to 16 residues. From germline, CDR1 is MDHEN and CDR2 SYDVKM. The germline V and J ends were trimmed by 5 bases and 3 bases, with 19 bases remaining between them. The CDR3 coding sequence is TGTGCCAGCAGTAAAAGTGGGCAGGGGCGATACTATGGCTACACCTTC. Translation gives CASSKSGQGRYYGYTF.

V is TRBV10-1 and J is TRBJ2-1; unclear D gene. Trimming left V 2 bases short and J 8 bases short, with 4 bases between. There are 11 residues in the CDR3. Germline CDR1 reads WNHNN; CDR2 reads SYGVQD (reference sequence). The CDR3 protein is CASSENHEQFF. CDR3 coding DNA: TGCGCCAGCAGTGAGAACCATGAGCAGTTCTTC.

This clone was counted once. The chain recombines TRBV9 with TRBJ1-6; maybe TRBD1 (5 bases). Trimming cost V 0 bases and J 7 bases, with 8 bases left between them. This CDR3 has 14 amino acids. Germline V gene data show CDR1 as SGDLS and CDR2 as YYNGEE. The CDR3 nucleotides read TGTGCCAGCAGCGTAGAGGGGAAGAATTCACCCCTCCACTTT. Its translation: CASSVEGKNSPLHF.

This chain uses TRBV1 with TRBJ2-4. TRBV1 is a pseudogene segment. This CDR3 comprises 16 residues. For the CDR3, the DNA is TGCACCAGCAGCCTGGAAGTTGGGGGAAAGGAAAACATTCAGTACTTC. Protein: CTSSLEVGGKENIQYF.

This clone occurred a few times. The genes are TRBV28 and TRBJ2-5; maybe TRBD1 (7 bases). Trimming removed 5 bases at V and 11 bases at J, with 27 bases between. Germline V CDR1 and CDR2: MDHEN, SYDVKM. The CDR3 consists of 16 residues. The CDR3 bases are TGTGCCAGCAGTCCTGATGAACAGGGGAGGCGCAGAAGGCAGTACTTC. Translating it yields CASSPDEQGRRRRQYF.

The chain carries TRBV7-2 and TRBJ2-1, with 11 bases aligning to TRBD2. V lost 2 bases to trimming and J lost 7 bases; unmatched junction nucleotides: 4. The CDR3 consists of 15 residues. Germline V gives CDR1 SGHTA, CDR2 FQGNSA. CDR3 bases: TGTGCCAGCAGCTTATGGACTAGCGGGTCTAATGAGCAGTTCTTC. Protein product: CASSLWTSGSNEQFF.

This clone showed up just a few times. J is TRBJ2-1 and V is TRBV19; D remains ambiguous. V was shortened by 5 bases and J by 7 bases, with 15 bases between the two germline ends. The length of the CDR3 is 14 residues. The germline gives CDR1 LNHDA, CDR2 SQIVND (reference sequence). The CDR3 DNA sequence: TGTGCCAGTAGTCCCCCCGTGGGCGAAAATGAGCAGTTCTTC. Translated: CASSPPVGENEQFF.

A single count supports this clone. V is TRBV7-8 and J is TRBJ1-1, with TRBD1 matching over 10 bases. The CDR3 covers 15 residues. J lost 5 bases, V lost 1 base, and 4 bases had no gene match. CDR1 and CDR2 from the germline V gene are SGHVS and FQNEAQ. This CDR3 reads CASSLVGQGVTEAFF. Written as DNA, the CDR3 is TGTGCCAGCAGCTTAGTAGGACAGGGGGTAACTGAAGCTTTCTTT.

This clone appeared a few times. The J gene is TRBJ2-1, the V gene TRBV4-2; 7 bases line up with TRBD2. CDR3 size: 14 residues. Germline CDR1 reads LGHNA; CDR2 reads YNFKEQ. The ends lost 1 base at V and 8 bases at J; junction bases unmatched: 5. This chain's CDR3 is CASSQVGGSDEQFF. CDR3 DNA: TGTGCCAGCAGCCAAGTAGGCGGGAGCGATGAGCAGTTCTTC.